This TCR beta chain was obtained from a study of blood T cells in healthy people across ages. The second PCR ran roughly 7 to 12 cycles with a sample-barcoded 5' primer and J-beta primers. TCRdb used MiXCR to reprocess the 5' RACE reads, holding one entry per CDR3 protein. Here the sample spans 650,000 to 700,000 distinct CDR3 sequences, less than 40% being singletons. The study's findings and limits: Long-lived donors exceeded aged donors in naive CD4+ cells and diversity.

This clonotype occurred a few times. Its antigen is not identified. CDR3 length: 13 amino acids. V was clipped by 5 bases and J by 2 bases, with 7 bases between them. Germline V lookup: CDR1 MNHEY, CDR2 SMNVEV (reference sequence). Sequencing used blood. The J gene is TRBJ1-5, the V gene TRBV27; D gene unclear. This clonotype was sampled from a woman older than 75 in good health. CDR3: CASSVVGNQPQHF. The CDR3 DNA is TGTGCCAGCAGTGTAGTAGGCAATCAGCCCCAGCATTTT.